The source of this T cell receptor (beta chain) is a study of regulatory T cells in long-lasting Graves disease. Germline assignment: CDR1 MNHNS and CDR2 SASEGT. The J segment lost 6 bases and the V segment lost 5 bases, leaving 7 bases of the junction unmatched. CDR3 length: 15 amino acids. Only a few counts were recorded for this clonotype. The sample's time point: newly diagnosed GD, antithyroid drugs for less than 3 months. Making the TCR library involved RNA that had been extracted from PBMCs. HTBI primers from iRepertoire and Arm-PCR of CDR3 regions yielded the TCR beta libraries. One entry per CDR3 protein, called by TCRdb with MiXCR from the multiplex PCR reads. The sample contains roughly 530,000 distinct CDR3 sequences, 15% to 20% of which appear only once. These same records also appear under a second study, on T cells in Graves' hyperthyroidism and ophthalmopathy. That report notes: TCR CDR3 underwent first-round RT-PCR with the HTBI primer set. Most thyroid clonotypes expanded above 0.001 appeared in blood too.

The sequence derives from a woman aged 35-60 years with Graves disease. This chain joins TRBV6-1 and TRBJ1-1; 12 bases match TRBD1. Sequencing was performed on peripheral blood mononuclear cells (PBMCs), taken at new diagnosis, from a patient treated with antithyroid drugs. The CDR3 DNA is TGTGCCAGCAGTACCGGGACAGGGGGCGTCGCTGAAGCTTTCTTT. Translated, it gives CASSTGTGGVAEAFF.